The entry below gives a single TCR beta chain sequence along with its context. Its target is unknown. Primers for the PCR totalled 60 Vbeta and 13 Jbeta. Generated by immunoSEQ multiplex PCR, the TCRdb table keeps only in-frame clones and is missing some. Altogether about 130,000 clones are present, 80% being singletons, with the ten largest covering about 4%. This sample stems from a study of cytomegalovirus exposure and HLA in healthy donors. The overall study: Unique TCRs from HLA-typed donors, 70 million to 100 million of them, were held in an early data release.

General observations from the study: The records held CMV serostatus as the only immune exposure information. An assumption of roughly uniform sequencing depth across donors underlay the presence/absence analyses.

The sequencing sample was made of PBMCs. The sequence was obtained from a woman aged 40 to 55 in good health and CMV-seronegative.

CDR3 nucleotide sequence: TGCGCCAGCAGCCAAGCTGGGGGGGACGGGGAGCTGTTTTTT. It translates to CASSQAGGDGELFF. The V and J genes are TRBV4-3 and TRBJ2-2, with 7 positions matching TRBD2. With V trimmed by 1 base and J by 7 bases, 3 bases remained unmatched. Germline CDR1 is LGHNA and CDR2 is YSLEER. The CDR3 runs 14 residues.